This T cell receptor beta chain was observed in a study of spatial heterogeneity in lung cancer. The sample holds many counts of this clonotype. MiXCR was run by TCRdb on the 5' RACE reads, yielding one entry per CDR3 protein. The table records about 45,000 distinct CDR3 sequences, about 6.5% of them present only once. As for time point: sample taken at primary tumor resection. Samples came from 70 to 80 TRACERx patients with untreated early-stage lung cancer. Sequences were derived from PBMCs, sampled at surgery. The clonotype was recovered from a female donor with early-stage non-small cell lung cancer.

The CDR3 protein is CASSQVRNEQYF. The CDR3 DNA reads TGTGCCAGCAGCCAAGTCCGGAACGAGCAGTACTTC. The chain uses TRBV3-1 and TRBJ2-7, with D unresolved. Germline V gene sequence: CDR1 LGHDT, CDR2 YNNKEL (reference sequence). Deletions cut 1 base from V and 5 bases from J, with 6 bases between. The CDR3 has 12 residues.